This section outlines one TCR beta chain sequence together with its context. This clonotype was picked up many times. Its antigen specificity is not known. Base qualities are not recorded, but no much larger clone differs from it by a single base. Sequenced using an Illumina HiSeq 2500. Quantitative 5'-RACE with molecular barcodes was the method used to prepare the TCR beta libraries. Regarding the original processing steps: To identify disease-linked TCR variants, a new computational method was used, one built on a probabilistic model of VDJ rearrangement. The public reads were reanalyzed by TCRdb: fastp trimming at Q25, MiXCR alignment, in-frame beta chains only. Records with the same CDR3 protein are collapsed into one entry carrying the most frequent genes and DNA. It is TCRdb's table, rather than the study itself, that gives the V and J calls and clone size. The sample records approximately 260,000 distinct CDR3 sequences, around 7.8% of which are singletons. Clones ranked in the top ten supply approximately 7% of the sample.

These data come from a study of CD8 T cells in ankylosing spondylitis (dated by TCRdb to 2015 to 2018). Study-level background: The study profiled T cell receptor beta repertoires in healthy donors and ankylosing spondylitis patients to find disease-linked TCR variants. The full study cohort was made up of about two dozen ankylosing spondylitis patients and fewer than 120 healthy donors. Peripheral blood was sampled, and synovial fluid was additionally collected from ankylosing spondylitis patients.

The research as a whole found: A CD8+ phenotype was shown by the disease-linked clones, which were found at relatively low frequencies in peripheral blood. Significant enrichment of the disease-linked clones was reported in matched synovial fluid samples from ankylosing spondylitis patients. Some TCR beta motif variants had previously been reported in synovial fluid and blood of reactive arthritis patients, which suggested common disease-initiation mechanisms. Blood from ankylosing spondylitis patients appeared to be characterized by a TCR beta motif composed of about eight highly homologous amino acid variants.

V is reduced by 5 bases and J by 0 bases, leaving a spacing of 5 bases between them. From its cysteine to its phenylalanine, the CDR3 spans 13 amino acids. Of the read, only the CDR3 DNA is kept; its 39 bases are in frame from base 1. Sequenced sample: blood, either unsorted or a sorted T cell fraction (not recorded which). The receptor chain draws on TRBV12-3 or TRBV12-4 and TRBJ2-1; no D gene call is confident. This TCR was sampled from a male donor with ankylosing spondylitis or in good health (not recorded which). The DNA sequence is TGTGCCAGCAGTCTTAGCTCCTACAATGAGCAGTTCTTC. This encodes CASSLSSYNEQFF.